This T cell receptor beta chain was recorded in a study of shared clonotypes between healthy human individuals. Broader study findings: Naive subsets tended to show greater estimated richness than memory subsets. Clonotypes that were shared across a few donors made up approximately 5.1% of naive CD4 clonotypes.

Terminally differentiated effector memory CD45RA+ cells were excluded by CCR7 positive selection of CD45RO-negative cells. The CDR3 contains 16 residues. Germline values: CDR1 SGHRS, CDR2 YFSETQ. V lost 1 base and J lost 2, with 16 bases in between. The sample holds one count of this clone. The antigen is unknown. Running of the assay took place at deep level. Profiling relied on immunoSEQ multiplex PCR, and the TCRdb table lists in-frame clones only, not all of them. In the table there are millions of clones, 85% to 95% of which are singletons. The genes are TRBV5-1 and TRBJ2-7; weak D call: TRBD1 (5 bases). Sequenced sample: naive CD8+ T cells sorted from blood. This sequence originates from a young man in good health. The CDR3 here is CASSLFDTGATYEQYF. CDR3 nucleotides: TGCGCCAGCAGCTTGTTCGACACTGGGGCAACCTACGAGCAGTACTTC.